This T cell receptor (beta chain) stems from a study of T cell responses to AZD1222 COVID-19 vaccine. Study-level findings and limits: At baseline, just a handful of AZD1222 recipients tested seropositive. It was only after the peak T cell response that any repertoires were sampled.

Sequencing used immunoSEQ multiplex PCR; TCRdb keeps in-frame clones, though not all of them. This sample yields about 140,000 clones, of which roughly 90% are seen a single time; over 2.5% belongs to the top ten. This clone has just a few counts. Antigen specificity is unknown. Germline V gene data show CDR1 as MNHEY and CDR2 as SVGEGT. Trimming took off 0 bases at V and 4 bases at J, with 14 bases between the two ends. The CDR3 sequence is 16 residues long. The clonotype originates from an adult in good health. This chain uses TRBV6-2 or TRBV6-3 with TRBJ2-3; maybe TRBD2 (6 bases). The sequences come from peripheral blood, collected on day 0 of AZD1222 vaccination. The CDR3 DNA follows: TGTGCCAGCAGTTACTCGGGGCAGGAGGGACCAGATACGCAGTATTTT. As protein: CASSYSGQEGPDTQYF.